Below are 24 T cell receptor beta chains sequenced from a single sample in a study of control samples from healthy donors and cancer patients. The assay was immunoSEQ multiplex PCR, and TCRdb's table has in-frame clones only and misses some. The sample records 57,000 or so clones, roughly 94% being singletons. The sample taken for sequencing was blood. These receptors came from a man younger than 45 in good health.

The V gene is TRBV10-3, the J gene TRBJ1-4; TRBD1 matches 7 bases. J gave up 6 bases and V 6 bases, and 7 bases lay outside the gene matches. Germline V gives CDR1 ENHRY, CDR2 SYGVKD. This CDR3 comprises 14 residues. The CDR3 coding sequence is TGTGCCATCAGCACCGACAGGGAGGATGAAAAACTGTTTTTT. Protein: CAISTDREDEKLFF.

The chain joins TRBV30 to TRBJ2-7; the match to TRBD1 covers 9 bases. V shed 8 bases, J shed 6 bases, and the junction held 8 bases outside the gene matches. CDR3 length: 12 amino acids. Germline V lookup: CDR1 GTSNPN, CDR2 SVGIG (reference sequence). The CDR3 protein is CAGYTGGFEQYF. CDR3 bases: TGTGCCGGTTACACAGGGGGCTTCGAGCAGTACTTC.

This clone was picked up one time. This chain links TRBV5-8 with TRBJ2-7; weak D call: TRBD2 (5 bases). Germline V CDR1 and CDR2: SGHTS, YDEGEE. The CDR3 length is 13 residues. The V gene lost 2 bases and the J gene lost 1 base, with 7 bases spanning the gap. The CDR3 reads CASSFRESYEQYF. CDR3 coding DNA: TGTGCCAGCAGCTTCCGGGAATCCTACGAGCAGTACTTC.

This rearrangement joins TRBV6-1 to TRBJ1-2; perhaps TRBD1 as D (5 bases). Germline V gene lookup returns CDR1 MNHNS and CDR2 SASEGT. The CDR3 consists of 16 residues. The ends were cut back, 0 bases at V and 6 bases at J, with 17 bases in the middle. CDR3: CASSEAGLGRGDGYTF. DNA for the CDR3: TGTGCCAGCAGTGAAGCCGGCCTGGGGCGAGGTGATGGCTACACCTTC.

As DNA, the CDR3 is TGTGCCAGCAGCTTGGCTTCCGCGGGCACCGGGGAGCTGTTTTTT. Translated: CASSLASAGTGELFF. The chain joins TRBV11-2 to TRBJ2-2; possible D gene TRBD2, 5 bases. Germline loops: CDR1 SGHAT, CDR2 FQNNGV. V was clipped by 3 bases and J by 4 bases, with 12 bases between them. The CDR3 is 15 residues long.

The V gene is TRBV28, the J gene TRBJ1-3; TRBD1 is a possible D gene (6 bases). Trimming shortened V by 7 bases and J by 1 base, and 11 bases separated the two germline ends. The germline CDR1 and CDR2 sequences are MDHEN and SYDVKM. The CDR3 is 14 residues long. CDR3 sequence reads: CASIDRTSGNTIYF. The CDR3 DNA reads as TGTGCCAGCATCGACAGGACGTCTGGAAACACCATATATTTT.

To note about this clone: At one of its ends the junction is not consistent with the germline gene, which may arise from a read error. This chain links TRBV6-1 with TRBJ2-7, with 10 bases that match TRBD2. This CDR3 comprises 12 residues. CDR1 and CDR2 (germline): MNHNS, SASEGT. The CDR3 DNA reads as TGTGCCAGCAGTGAACTAGCGGGAGTTATAAGATTC. Its protein product is CASSELAGVIRF.

V is TRBV11-3 and J is TRBJ2-7; D may be TRBD2 (6 bases). The germline gives CDR1 SGHNT, CDR2 YENEEA. The CDR3 contains 14 residues. The ends were cut back, 5 bases at V and 3 bases at J, with 14 bases in the middle. For the CDR3, the DNA is TGTGCCAGCAGCCCCGGGACGGGGGACTACGAGCAGTACTTC. Protein sequence: CASSPGTGDYEQYF. Together with reference TRBV11-3 and TRBJ2-7, the CDR3 gives the full variable domain: EAGVVQSPRYKIIEKKQPVAFWCNPISGHNTLYWYLQNLGQGPELLIRYENEEAVDDSQLPKDRFSAERLKGVDSTLKIQPAELGDSAVYLCASSPGTGDYEQYFGPGTRLTVT.

The rearrangement links TRBV4-3 to TRBJ1-4, with D perhaps matching TRBD1 (6 bases). The V gene's germline CDR1 is LGHNA and CDR2 YSLEER. Trimming pared 2 bases from V and 7 bases from J, leaving 17 bases between. This CDR3 contains 16 residues. CDR3 DNA sequence: TGCGCCAGCAGCCAATTAGGACAGCCGGGGATTGAAAAACTGTTTTTT. It encodes CASSQLGQPGIEKLFF.

J is TRBJ2-1 and V is TRBV23-1; 8 bases align to TRBD2. TRBV23-1 is filed as an ORF, its function uncertain. V lost 7 bases and J lost 8; bases outside the gene matches: 13. The CDR3 has 15 amino acids. The CDR3 here is CASKRGGESVDEQFF. As DNA, the CDR3 is TGCGCCAGCAAACGGGGGGGAGAATCGGTCGATGAGCAGTTCTTC.

The CDR3 is CASSLRGDYGYTF. The CDR3 DNA follows: TGTGCCAGCAGCCTCAGGGGCGACTATGGCTACACCTTC. The J gene is TRBJ1-2, the V gene TRBV5-4; possibly TRBD1 for D (6 bases). The germline gives CDR1 SGHNT, CDR2 YYREEE (reference sequence). V lost 4 bases to trimming and J lost 3 bases, with 10 bases between them. There are 13 residues in the CDR3.

Here the CDR3 DNA reads TGCGCCAGCAGCTTCGGACAGGGCAGAGAGACCCAGTACTTC. Its translation is CASSFGQGRETQYF. V is TRBV5-1 and J is TRBJ2-5; TRBD1 matches at 8 bases. The CDR3 totals 14 residues. The V segment lost 2 bases and the J segment 4 bases; nucleotides outside the gene matches: 4. Germline V CDR1 and CDR2: SGHRS, YFSETQ.

The rearrangement uses TRBV7-9 and TRBJ1-1; D gene unclear. V was cut by 1 base and J by 1 base, with 4 bases left in between. Per the germline V gene, CDR1 is SEHNR and CDR2 is FQNEAQ (reference sequence). This CDR3 has 13 residues. The CDR3 protein is CASSLEENTEAFF. The CDR3 DNA reads TGTGCCAGCAGCTTAGAAGAGAACACTGAAGCTTTCTTT.

The rearrangement uses TRBV20-1 and TRBJ1-5; a possible D gene is TRBD1 (5 bases). There are 15 residues in the CDR3. Germline lookup yields CDR1 DFQATT and CDR2 SNEGSKA (reference sequence). Trimming took 3 bases from V and 4 from J, leaving 16 bases between them. The CDR3 DNA sequence: TGCAGTGCTAGTTCTGGGGGTGCAAGGAATCAGCCCCAGCATTTT. Translated, it gives CSASSGGARNQPQHF.

The rearrangement links TRBV4-1 to TRBJ1-2; 8 bases are shared with TRBD1. Germline V gene lookup returns CDR1 MGHRA and CDR2 YSYEKL. With V trimmed by 3 bases and J by 2 bases, 8 bases remained unmatched. The CDR3 is 16 amino acids. The CDR3 DNA follows: TGCGCCAGCAGCCACGACCCAACAGGGGGAAACTATGGCTACACCTTC. Translated, it gives CASSHDPTGGNYGYTF.

V and J are TRBV27 and TRBJ1-5; D unresolved. CDR3 length equals 13 residues. CDR1 MNHEY and CDR2 SMNVEV come from the germline V gene (reference sequence). V was clipped by 5 bases and J by 4 bases, with 9 bases between them. CDR3 nucleotide sequence: TGTGCCAGCAGTATCTCAAGGAATCAGCCCCAGCATTTT. This translates into CASSISRNQPQHF.

J is TRBJ1-2 and V is TRBV11-2, with D perhaps matching TRBD1 (6 bases). CDR3 length: 16 residues. Germline V gene data show CDR1 as SGHAT and CDR2 as FQNNGV. V lost 0 bases and J lost 2, with 13 bases in between. The CDR3 DNA follows: TGTGCCAGCAGCTTAGATCGGGGGGCTTCGAACTATGGCTACACCTTC. Protein product: CASSLDRGASNYGYTF.

J is TRBJ2-7 and V is TRBV7-3; maybe TRBD2 (6 bases). The CDR3 consists of 15 residues. Germline V gives CDR1 SGHTA, CDR2 FQGTGA. Trimming took 8 bases from V and 1 from J, leaving 18 bases between them. CDR3: CASAPGGSMSYEQYF. The CDR3 DNA reads TGTGCCAGCGCTCCCGGAGGGAGTATGTCCTACGAGCAGTACTTC.

The rearrangement links TRBV7-2 to TRBJ1-5; 8 nucleotides line up with TRBD1. J was trimmed by 1 base and V by 3 bases; bases with no gene match: 2. CDR3 length equals 15 residues. The germline V gene has CDR1 SGHTA and CDR2 FQGNSA. The CDR3 loop reads CASSFAGGSNQPQHF. In DNA form, the CDR3 reads TGTGCCAGCAGCTTTGCAGGGGGCAGCAATCAGCCCCAGCATTTT.

This sequence joins TRBV29-1 and TRBJ2-7, with 9 bases identical to TRBD1. The CDR3 totals 14 residues. Per the germline V gene, CDR1 is SQVTM and CDR2 is ANQGSEA. V was clipped by 5 bases and J by 3 bases; unmatched bases: 8. The CDR3 DNA follows: TGCAGCGTTAACCCCGGGACAGGGTACTACGAGCAGTACTTC. This codes for CSVNPGTGYYEQYF.

V is TRBV6-5 and J is TRBJ1-1; TRBD1 aligns across 10 bases. This CDR3 contains 15 residues. V was pared by 6 bases and J by 4 bases, with 8 bases of the junction left unmatched. The germline CDR1 and CDR2 sequences are MNHEY and SVGAGI. This CDR3 is CASRRQGARGTEAFF. The CDR3 nucleotides read TGTGCCAGCAGGAGACAGGGGGCACGGGGCACTGAAGCTTTCTTT.

V is TRBV4-2 and J is TRBJ1-1, with a weak D call TRBD1 (5 bases). The CDR3 consists of 15 residues. Germline CDR1 LGHNA, CDR2 YNFKEQ. V was trimmed by 0 bases and J by 5 bases, leaving 13 bases between them. CDR3 DNA sequence: TGTGCCAGCAGCCAAGATAACAGCAGGGTAACTGAAGCTTTCTTT. Its translation: CASSQDNSRVTEAFF.

The chain carries TRBV3-1 (or the pseudogene TRBV3-2) and TRBJ2-1; D might be TRBD1 or TRBD2, each matching 7 bases. V lost 1 base to trimming and J lost 1 base, with 14 bases between them. CDR3 length: 17 residues. Germline lookup yields CDR1 LGHDT and CDR2 YNNKEL (reference sequence). The CDR3 coding sequence is TGTGCCAGCAGCCAAGCAGGGGGAGGGCCATCCTACAATGAGCAGTTCTTC. Protein product: CASSQAGGGPSYNEQFF.

The rearrangement joins TRBV19 to TRBJ1-1; maybe TRBD1 (5 bases). V was pared by 10 bases and J by 10 bases, with 13 bases between. The germline V gene encodes CDR1 LNHDA and CDR2 SQIVND (reference sequence). CDR3 length: 10 amino acids. The CDR3: CATFQGRAFF. CDR3 sequence (DNA): TGTGCCACCTTCCAGGGCAGAGCTTTCTTT. Looking up the rest from reference TRBV19 and TRBJ1-1 gives the full variable domain: DGGITQSPKYLFRKEGQNVTLSCEQNLNHDAMYWYRQDPGQGLRLIYYSQIVNDFQKGDIAEGYSVSREKKESFPLTVTSAQKNPTAFYLCATFQGRAFFGQGTRLTVV.